This TCR beta chain was identified in a study of persistence of HIV-infected CD4 T cells. Study results and limitations: CMV- and Gag-responding cells had lower TCRbeta richness than CD3/CD28-responding cells.

An overlapping HIV-1 Gag peptide pool stimulated these cells at 0.95 to 1 ug/peptide/mL. Sorted nonresponding memory CD4+ T cells were CD40L-negative, CD69-negative, CD45RO-high. Stimulated PBMCs had first been depleted of CD8+ T cells. For around 18 hours, CD8-depleted PBMCs received anti-CD28/CD49d costimulation, a CD40-blocking antibody and enfuvirtide. Germline CDR1 and CDR2: MNHNS and SASEGT. Trimming took off 1 base at V and 0 bases at J, with 10 bases between the two ends. The CDR3 covers 16 residues. Sequencing used immunoSEQ version 4 in survey mode. Using immunoSEQ multiplex PCR, the repertoire was profiled, and TCRdb retains in-frame clones only, with some absent. The sample shows tens of thousands of clones, 82% of them seen only once. This clone was picked up a small number of times. Antigen unknown.

Here the sequenced sample was CD4+ T cells sorted from PBMCs after 18-hour stimulation, taken from a patient who received antiretroviral therapy. The chain links TRBV6-1 to TRBJ1-3, with D unclear. The TCR was taken from an adult woman with HIV who was CMV-seropositive. The CDR3 protein is CASSEGRRISGNTIYF. The CDR3 coding sequence is TGTGCCAGCAGTGAAGGAAGGAGGATCTCTGGAAACACCATATATTTT.